Each of the 32 T cell receptor beta chains below was sequenced from the same sample in a study of T cell responses to AZD1222 COVID-19 vaccine. Libraries were prepared by immunoSEQ multiplex PCR; TCRdb keeps only in-frame clonotypes and omits some of them. The top ten clones hold about 9.3% of a sample with 150,000 to 200,000 clones, about 94% of them seen once. Specimen: peripheral blood, collected on day 0 of AZD1222 vaccination. These receptors were taken from an adult in good health.

This rearrangement joins TRBV9 to TRBJ2-3; D possibly corresponds to TRBD1 (5 bases). The CDR3 runs 19 residues. V was clipped by 4 bases and J by 5 bases, with 29 bases between them. In germline, CDR1 is SGDLS, CDR2 YYNGEE. The DNA for the CDR3 is TGTGCCAGCAGCCATCCCTTAAGCCCGGGTAGAAGTAGGGGAGATACGCAGTATTTT. The encoded protein is CASSHPLSPGRSRGDTQYF.

The J gene is TRBJ2-1, the V gene TRBV14; either TRBD1 or TRBD2 may supply D (6 bases each). The CDR3 runs 16 residues. CDR1 SGHDN and CDR2 FVKESK come from the germline V gene. Trimming left V 0 bases short and J 10 bases short, with 19 bases between. For the CDR3, the DNA is TGTGCCAGCAGCCAAGAGAGGGTCCGGGGGCGGGCCGAGCAGTTCTTC. Translated, it gives CASSQERVRGRAEQFF.

This sequence joins TRBV28 and TRBJ2-7; tentative D call: TRBD2 (5 bases). The CDR3 covers 13 residues. The V gene lost 7 bases and the J gene lost 3 bases, with 13 bases spanning the gap. Germline loops: CDR1 MDHEN, CDR2 SYDVKM. The DNA of the CDR3 is TGTGCCAGCATCCTGGGGAGTGGCTACGAGCAGTACTTC. It translates to CASILGSGYEQYF.

This sequence joins TRBV2 and TRBJ1-2; D is unclear. From germline, CDR1 is SNHLY and CDR2 FYNNEI. V was shortened by 3 bases and J by 5 bases, with 10 bases between the two germline ends. This CDR3 is 13 amino acids long. CDR3 residues: CASSESQAYGYTF. The CDR3, as DNA: TGTGCCAGCAGTGAGTCTCAGGCTTATGGCTACACCTTC.

V is TRBV29-1 and J is TRBJ2-7, with 7 bases lining up with TRBD1. From germline, CDR1 is SQVTM and CDR2 ANQGSEA. Losses at the gene ends were 7 bases for V and 3 bases for J; bases not matched to a gene: 12. This CDR3 is 14 amino acids long. The CDR3 region is CSALRQGRGYEQYF. For the CDR3, the DNA is TGCAGCGCTTTGAGACAGGGAAGGGGCTACGAGCAGTACTTC.

This sequence joins TRBV20-1 and TRBJ2-1, with D unclear. V was trimmed by 3 bases and J by 6 bases, leaving 15 bases between them. CDR3 length equals 14 residues. From germline, CDR1 is DFQATT and CDR2 SNEGSKA (reference sequence). DNA for the CDR3: TGCAGTGCTAGTCGTGAGGCACTCGGCAATGAGCAGTTCTTC. Its protein is CSASREALGNEQFF.

This clone is a singleton in its sample. The J gene is TRBJ2-7, the V gene TRBV7-3; 7 nucleotides agree with TRBD1. The length of the CDR3 is 17 residues. With V trimmed by 2 bases and J by 3 bases, 13 bases remained unmatched. Per the germline V gene, CDR1 is SGHTA and CDR2 is FQGTGA. The CDR3 spells CASSLAPVGTDLYEQYF. As DNA, the CDR3 is TGTGCCAGCAGCTTAGCCCCCGTAGGGACAGACCTCTACGAGCAGTACTTC.

V usage is TRBV28 and J usage is TRBJ1-1; D is undetermined. Looked up from germline, CDR1 is MDHEN and CDR2 is SYDVKM. The CDR3 loop spans 15 amino acids. V lost 6 bases and J lost 0, with 14 bases in between. The CDR3 protein is CASSGPLSMNTEAFF. The CDR3 DNA reads TGTGCCAGCAGCGGCCCCCTCTCTATGAACACTGAAGCTTTCTTT. Looking up the rest from reference TRBV28 and TRBJ1-1 gives the full variable domain: DVKVTQSSRYLVKRTGEKVFLECVQDMDHENMFWYRQDPGLGLRLIYFSYDVKMKEKGDIPEGYSVSREKKERFSLILESASTNQTSMYLCASSGPLSMNTEAFFGQGTRLTVV.

Of note for this clone: The sample carries other DNA sequences with the same CDR3. The chain uses TRBV30 and TRBJ1-6; 7 bases are a match to TRBD1. The CDR3 extends over 15 amino acids. Germline V CDR1 and CDR2: GTSNPN, SVGIG (reference sequence). The ends lost 0 bases at V and 7 bases at J; junction bases unmatched: 6. The CDR3 sequence: CAWSVSGQRNSPLHF. The CDR3, as DNA: TGTGCCTGGAGTGTTTCGGGACAGAGAAATTCACCCCTCCACTTT.

This rearrangement joins TRBV30 to TRBJ2-5; perhaps TRBD2 as D (6 bases). This CDR3 is 13 amino acids long. Germline V gene data show CDR1 as GTSNPN and CDR2 as SVGIG (reference sequence). Trimming removed 8 bases from V and 4 bases from J, with 17 bases in between. Written as DNA, the CDR3 is TGTGCCGGCAGTTCAGGAGGGCGAGAGACCCAGTACTTC. Amino acids: CAGSSGGRETQYF.

This clone showed up just once. This chain uses TRBV9 with TRBJ1-4; TRBD1 agrees at 7 bases. This CDR3 is 15 amino acids long. The V gene end was trimmed by 0 bases and the J gene end by 8 bases; junction bases not matched to a gene: 7. Germline loops: CDR1 SGDLS, CDR2 YYNGEE. CDR3 amino acids: CASSVEGARGEKLFF. The DNA of the CDR3 is TGTGCCAGCAGCGTAGAGGGGGCGCGTGGGGAAAAACTGTTTTTT.

This sequence joins TRBV7-8 and TRBJ1-2, with D perhaps TRBD1 (6 bases). Germline V gene lookup returns CDR1 SGHVS and CDR2 FQNEAQ. The CDR3 runs 14 residues. The germline V and J ends were trimmed by 4 bases and 7 bases, with 16 bases remaining between them. The CDR3 DNA reads TGTGCCAGCAGCTCAAAAGGGGGGGCGCTTGGCTACACCTTC. Amino acid sequence: CASSSKGGALGYTF.

The V call is TRBV14, the J call TRBJ1-4, with D uncertain. CDR3 length equals 14 residues. Per germline, CDR1 SGHDN and CDR2 FVKESK. V was trimmed by 8 bases and J by 8 bases, leaving 18 bases between them. The CDR3 spells CASSDRQNREKLFF. Written as DNA, the CDR3 is TGTGCCAGCTCCGACCGGCAAAACCGCGAAAAACTGTTTTTT.

The chain uses TRBV20-1 and TRBJ2-1; 7 bases fit TRBD2. The trim removed 5 bases at V and 7 bases at J, leaving 2 bases unmatched. The CDR3 has 11 amino acids. Per the germline V gene, CDR1 is DFQATT and CDR2 is SNEGSKA (reference sequence). This CDR3 reads CSAGLGNEQFF. DNA for the CDR3: TGCAGTGCTGGACTAGGTAATGAGCAGTTCTTC.

This clone was counted ten times or more. This sequence joins TRBV18 and TRBJ2-7; 10 positions match TRBD2. CDR1 and CDR2 from the germline V gene are KGHSH and LQKENI. The CDR3 is 16 residues long. The junction had 12 bases not matched to a gene; V was cut back by 3 bases and J by 7 bases. The CDR3 here is CASSPLLAGEYGEQYF. CDR3 sequence (DNA): TGTGCCAGCTCACCGCTGCTAGCGGGGGAGTATGGAGAGCAGTACTTC.

The gene calls are TRBV19 and TRBJ2-7, with D possibly TRBD2 on 7 matching bases. CDR1 and CDR2 (germline): LNHDA, SQIVND (reference sequence). The V end was cut by 3 bases, the J end by 3 bases, with 15 bases between. The CDR3 has 15 residues. CDR3 region: CASSIEQGGVYEQYF. The CDR3, as DNA: TGTGCCAGTAGTATTGAACAGGGAGGGGTCTACGAGCAGTACTTC.

V and J are TRBV7-4 and TRBJ1-4; D not resolved. Germline loops: CDR1 SGHVT, CDR2 SQSDAQ. This CDR3 is 12 amino acids long. Trimming stripped 5 bases from V and 8 bases from J, with 9 bases between. The CDR3, as DNA: TGTGCCAGCAGCCTAGGCGGGGAAAAACTGTTTTTT. Amino acid sequence: CASSLGGEKLFF.

The chain is built from TRBV5-5 and TRBJ1-2; tentative D call: TRBD1 (6 bases). This CDR3 contains 11 residues. CDR1 and CDR2 (germline): SGHKS, YYEKEE (reference sequence). The V and J ends lost 4 bases and 13 bases respectively, with 14 bases between them. The CDR3 spells CASSQVGATTF. In DNA, the CDR3 is TGTGCCAGCAGCCAAGTGGGGGCAACCACCTTC.

V gene TRBV29-1 combines with J gene TRBJ1-5; D not resolved. Trimming removed 4 bases from V and 3 bases from J, with 13 bases in between. The CDR3 has 14 residues. Germline lookup yields CDR1 SQVTM and CDR2 ANQGSEA. CDR3 protein: CSVVDRGLNQPQHF. The CDR3, as DNA: TGCAGCGTTGTAGACCGAGGACTCAATCAGCCCCAGCATTTT.

The chain uses TRBV7-9 and TRBJ1-1, with no clear D. Germline CDR1 reads SEHNR; CDR2 reads FQNEAQ (reference sequence). Trimming left V 8 bases short and J 1 base short, with 2 bases between. The CDR3 loop spans 10 amino acids. This CDR3 is CASGNTEAFF. The CDR3 DNA follows: TGTGCCAGCGGGAACACTGAAGCTTTCTTT.

This clone was seen more than once but under ten times. The V gene is TRBV2, the J gene TRBJ1-4, with unresolved D. CDR3 size: 13 residues. Germline loops: CDR1 SNHLY, CDR2 FYNNEI. Trimming stripped 7 bases from V and 8 bases from J, with 14 bases between. CDR3 sequence (DNA): TGTGCCAGCAATCTGAGGGTTTGGGAAAAACTGTTTTTT. Protein: CASNLRVWEKLFF.

The V and J genes are TRBV5-5 and TRBJ2-5; D tentatively reads TRBD1 or TRBD2 (5 bases each). With 6 bases removed from V and 4 bases from J, the gap between germline ends came to 13 bases. Germline CDR1 and CDR2: SGHKS and YYEKEE (reference sequence). The CDR3 sequence is 13 residues long. The CDR3 nucleotides read TGTGCCAGCAAAGTGGGGACCCGAGAGACCCAGTACTTC. Translation: CASKVGTRETQYF. The complete variable domain, with remaining parts taken from reference TRBV5-5 and TRBJ2-5, reads DAGVTQSPTHLIKTRGQQVTLRCSPISGHKSVSWYQQVLGQGPQFIFQYYEKEERGRGNFPDRFSARQFPNYSSELNVNALLLGDSALYLCASKVGTRETQYFGPGTRLLVL.

The chain carries TRBV5-4 and TRBJ2-1, with 12 bases identical to TRBD2. The CDR3 loop spans 16 amino acids. Germline V CDR1 and CDR2: SGHNT, YYREEE (reference sequence). After removal of 5 bases from V and 0 bases from J, the junction contained 3 bases not matched to a gene. CDR3 sequence reads: CASRLLAGGSYNEQFF. The CDR3 nucleotides read TGTGCCAGCAGACTACTAGCGGGAGGCTCCTACAATGAGCAGTTCTTC.

V and J are TRBV5-1 and TRBJ2-1, with 15 bases matching TRBD2. V shed 4 bases, J shed 1 base, and the junction held 0 bases outside the gene matches. Per the germline V gene, CDR1 is SGHRS and CDR2 is YFSETQ. There are 16 residues in the CDR3. CDR3 region: CASSGTSGRSYNEQFF. The CDR3 DNA sequence: TGCGCCAGCAGCGGGACTAGCGGGAGGTCCTACAATGAGCAGTTCTTC.

The V gene is TRBV2, the J gene TRBJ1-4; D is unresolved. Germline V gene data show CDR1 as SNHLY and CDR2 as FYNNEI. V was trimmed by 4 bases and J by 8 bases, leaving 11 bases between them. This CDR3 has 13 amino acids. CDR3 sequence: CASSARVLEKLFF. CDR3 DNA: TGTGCCAGCAGTGCGCGGGTTTTAGAAAAACTGTTTTTT.

The CDR3 DNA sequence: TGTGCCAGCAGCCCCGTGGCGGGTGAAAAACTGTTTTTT. Translated: CASSPVAGEKLFF. This chain connects TRBV28 to TRBJ1-4; D unclear. The CDR3 is 13 amino acids. The V end lost 6 bases, the J end lost 7 bases, and 12 bases lay between the germline ends. Germline values: CDR1 MDHEN, CDR2 SYDVKM.

The chain is built from TRBV2 and TRBJ1-2; D remains ambiguous. Trimming took 4 bases from V and 5 from J, leaving 17 bases between them. This CDR3 comprises 15 residues. CDR1 and CDR2 (germline): SNHLY, FYNNEI. CDR3 loop: CASSAYTAGEYGYTF. CDR3 DNA: TGTGCCAGCAGTGCTTACACCGCCGGGGAGTATGGCTACACCTTC. Looking up the rest from reference TRBV2 and TRBJ1-2 gives the full variable domain: EPEVTQTPSHQVTQMGQEVILRCVPISNHLYFYWYRQILGQKVEFLVSFYNNEISEKSEIFDDQFSVERPDGSNFTLKIRSTKLEDSAMYFCASSAYTAGEYGYTFGSGTRLTVV.

The V call is TRBV15, the J call TRBJ2-7; D uncertain. Trimming took off 0 bases at V and 5 bases at J, with 8 bases between the two ends. Germline loops: CDR1 LNHNV, CDR2 YYDKDF (reference sequence). This CDR3 is 13 amino acids long. Written as DNA, the CDR3 is TGTGCCACCAGCAGAGACCGAGGTCACGAGCAGTACTTC. Its translation: CATSRDRGHEQYF.

In this sample, this clone turned up once. The V gene is TRBV4-3, the J gene TRBJ1-1; D is undetermined. The germline V gene has CDR1 LGHNA and CDR2 YSLEER. The CDR3 sequence is 14 residues long. Trimming took 0 bases from V and 2 from J, leaving 7 bases between them. This CDR3 is CASSQDLANTEAFF. The CDR3 DNA follows: TGCGCCAGCAGCCAAGATCTAGCTAACACTGAAGCTTTCTTT.

The genes are TRBV12-3 or TRBV12-4 and TRBJ1-1; D remains ambiguous. The CDR3 extends over 13 amino acids. Trimming removed 5 bases at V and 3 bases at J, with 10 bases between. The CDR3 DNA sequence: TGTGCCAGCAGTGTGGGGAGATACACTGAAGCTTTCTTT. Translated, it gives CASSVGRYTEAFF.

This chain uses TRBV4-1 with TRBJ1-5; no definite D call. Germline V CDR1 and CDR2: MGHRA, YSYEKL. This CDR3 has 15 residues. V was shortened by 3 bases and J by 1 base, with 10 bases between the two germline ends. The CDR3 sequence: CASSHLAESNQPQHF. Here the CDR3 DNA reads TGCGCCAGCAGCCACCTCGCGGAGAGCAATCAGCCCCAGCATTTT.

This clone was recorded only once. This chain joins TRBV2 and TRBJ1-2; no clear D. V shed 4 bases and J shed 9 bases, with 12 bases lying between them. This CDR3 is built from 12 residues. From germline, CDR1 is SNHLY and CDR2 FYNNEI. CDR3 protein: CASSVDVWRYTF. The CDR3 DNA is TGTGCCAGCAGTGTTGATGTGTGGCGCTACACCTTC.